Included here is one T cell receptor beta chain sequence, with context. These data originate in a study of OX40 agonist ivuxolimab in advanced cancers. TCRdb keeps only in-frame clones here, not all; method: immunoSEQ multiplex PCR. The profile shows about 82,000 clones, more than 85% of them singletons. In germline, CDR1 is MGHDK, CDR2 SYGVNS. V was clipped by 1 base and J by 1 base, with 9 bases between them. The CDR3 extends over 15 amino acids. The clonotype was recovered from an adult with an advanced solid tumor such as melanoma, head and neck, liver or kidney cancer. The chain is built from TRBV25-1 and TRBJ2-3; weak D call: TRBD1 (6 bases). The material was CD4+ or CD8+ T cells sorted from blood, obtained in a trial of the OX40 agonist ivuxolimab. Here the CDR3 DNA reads TGTGCCAGCAGTGAATGGGCAGGGGGCACAGATACGCAGTATTTT. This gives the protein CASSEWAGGTDTQYF.